These 17 T cell receptor beta chains were all obtained from the same sample, sequenced in a study of CD8 T cells in ankylosing spondylitis. Via MiXCR, TCRdb re-called the 5' RACE reads, giving one row per CDR3 protein. Among tens of thousands of distinct CDR3 sequences listed, about 7.8% were seen once. The source material was blood, either unsorted or a sorted T cell fraction (not recorded which). These receptors were obtained from a male donor with ankylosing spondylitis or in good health (not recorded which).

This clonotype was recorded a few times. An end of the junction does not agree with germline; a read error may underlie this. This sequence joins TRBV2 and TRBJ1-1, with D uncertain. The CDR3 spans 11 residues. Germline loops: CDR1 SNHLY, CDR2 FYNNEI. The DNA for the CDR3 is TGTGCCAGCAGTGGAAACATTGAAGCTTTCTTT. The encoded protein is CASSGNIEAFF.

This clonotype was seen many times. The chain carries TRBV5-1 and TRBJ1-4; maybe TRBD1 (5 bases). Trimming cost V 4 bases and J 8 bases, with 18 bases left between them. There are 15 residues in the CDR3. Germline assignment: CDR1 SGHRS and CDR2 YFSETQ. The CDR3 region has the DNA TGCGCCAGCAGCCCGTCGGGGACGTCGGGAGAAAAACTGTTTTTT. It specifies CASSPSGTSGEKLFF.

The table lists this clonotype with many counts. Here the CDR3 DNA reads TGTGCCACCAGCAGTTTTCTAGCGGAGGTCAATGAGCAGTTCTTC. Its translation: CATSSFLAEVNEQFF. J is TRBJ2-1 and V is TRBV15; TRBD2 agrees at 7 bases. Trimming cost V 3 bases and J 6 bases; bases outside gene matches: 8. Germline CDR1 reads LNHNV; CDR2 reads YYDKDF (reference sequence). The CDR3 length is 15 residues.

This clonotype was found many times. The chain joins TRBV5-1 to TRBJ1-2; 7 bases align to TRBD1. The CDR3 is made up of 15 amino acids. From germline, CDR1 is SGHRS and CDR2 YFSETQ. The V gene end was trimmed by 7 bases and the J gene end by 9 bases; junction bases not matched to a gene: 18. CDR3 DNA sequence: TGCGCCAGCGCCGGCGGAATGACAGGGTCTAAGCGCTACACCTTC. This codes for CASAGGMTGSKRYTF.

The table lists this clonotype with many counts. This rearrangement joins TRBV5-6 to TRBJ2-7; 8 bases line up with TRBD1. V shed 3 bases and J 7 bases; nucleotides not matched to a gene: 6. The CDR3 consists of 13 residues. Germline loops: CDR1 SGHDT, CDR2 YYEEEE. The CDR3 sequence is CASSSSRGLEQYF. CDR3 sequence (DNA): TGTGCCAGCAGCTCCTCCAGGGGGCTTGAGCAGTACTTC.

This clonotype showed up many times. DNA of the CDR3: TGTGCCAGCAGGCAGGAGGCGGTGAACACTGAAGCTTTCTTT. Its protein product is CASRQEAVNTEAFF. V and J are TRBV5-5 and TRBJ1-1; D is undetermined. The CDR3 covers 14 residues. Between the trimmed V and J ends, which lost 5 bases and 0 bases, there was a span of 11 bases. From germline, CDR1 is SGHKS and CDR2 YYEKEE (reference sequence).

This clonotype was counted at least ten times. The J gene is TRBJ1-4, the V gene TRBV20-1, with D tentatively TRBD1 (6 bases). CDR3 length: 14 amino acids. Trimming stripped 6 bases from V and 2 bases from J, with 13 bases between. Germline V gives CDR1 DFQATT, CDR2 SNEGSKA (reference sequence). CDR3 sequence: CSAGGGTTNEKLFF. As DNA, the CDR3 is TGCAGTGCAGGAGGGGGGACTACTAATGAAAAACTGTTTTTT.

This clonotype was counted many times. The rearrangement joins TRBV25-1 to TRBJ2-1; D unresolved. The CDR3 consists of 12 residues. Germline CDR1 MGHDK, CDR2 SYGVNS. CDR3 nucleotide sequence: TGTGTCTCATTTTCCCCTATGGCAACGCCGTTCTTC. This translates into CVSFSPMATPFF. The variable domain in full, with the rest retrieved from reference TRBV25-1 and TRBJ2-1, is EADIYQTPRYLVIGTGKKITLECSQTMGHDKMYWYQQDPGMELHLIHYSYGVNSTEKGDLSSESTVSRIRTEHFPLTLESARPSHTSQYLCVSFSPMATPFFGPGTRLTVL.

The chain has TRBV10-3 and TRBJ2-3; TRBD2 matches at 8 bases. V was clipped by 8 bases and J by 6 bases; unmatched bases: 19. The germline CDR1 and CDR2 sequences are ENHRY and SYGVKD. This CDR3 comprises 17 residues. CDR3 nucleotide sequence: TGTGCCATCTCGAGGGGGTACGCGGGGGGCGCAAGGGATACGCAGTATTTT. It yields the protein CAISRGYAGGARDTQYF.

This clonotype was counted ten times or more. The chain has TRBV5-1 and TRBJ2-1; 7 nucleotides match TRBD2. CDR1 is SGHRS and CDR2 is YFSETQ in the germline V gene. V lost 5 bases, J lost 12 bases, and 17 bases stayed unmatched. This CDR3 spans 15 amino acids. As DNA, the CDR3 is TGCGCCAGCAGGGAGGGCGGGGGTCTTAATTCGGGGCAGTTCTTC. Amino acid sequence: CASREGGGLNSGQFF.

This clonotype showed up many times. This CDR3 is CSVERQGASGYTF. DNA for the CDR3: TGCAGCGTTGAAAGACAGGGGGCTTCTGGCTACACCTTC. This rearrangement joins TRBV29-1 to TRBJ1-2; TRBD1 matches at 10 bases. Looked up from germline, CDR1 is SQVTM and CDR2 is ANQGSEA. This CDR3 contains 13 residues. V was clipped by 2 bases and J by 7 bases; unmatched bases: 4. The variable domain in full, completed from reference TRBV29-1 and TRBJ1-2, reads SAVISQKPSRDICQRGTSLTIQCQVDSQVTMMFWYRQQPGQSLTLIATANQGSEATYESGFVIDKFPISRPNLTFSTLTVSNMSPEDSSIYLCSVERQGASGYTFGSGTRLTVV.

Many counts were recorded for this clonotype. This rearrangement joins TRBV27 to TRBJ2-1; D might be TRBD1 (5 bases). The germline CDR1 and CDR2 sequences are MNHEY and SMNVEV (reference sequence). The V gene lost 7 bases and the J gene lost 2 bases, with 12 bases spanning the gap. This CDR3 is built from 14 residues. The CDR3 coding sequence is TGTGCCAGCACTAATAGGGGCCCCTACAATGAGCAGTTCTTC. It yields the protein CASTNRGPYNEQFF.

In its sample, this clonotype was seen many times. V and J are TRBV10-1 and TRBJ2-1, with D perhaps matching TRBD2 (6 bases). The germline gives CDR1 WNHNN, CDR2 SYGVQD (reference sequence). V lost 0 bases, J lost 9 bases, and 21 bases lay in between. CDR3 length: 17 amino acids. Here the CDR3 reads CASSESNRAGLAAEQFF. In nucleotides, the CDR3 is TGCGCCAGCAGTGAGTCGAACCGGGCGGGACTGGCGGCTGAGCAGTTCTTC.

The table lists this clonotype with a few counts. The chain links TRBV7-2 to TRBJ2-7, with D tentatively TRBD2 (6 bases). Trimming took off 5 bases at V and 7 bases at J, with 18 bases between the two ends. Per the germline V gene, CDR1 is SGHTA and CDR2 is FQGNSA. The length of the CDR3 is 14 residues. In DNA form, the CDR3 reads TGTGCCAGCAGCCGCCGCGGGATGGAGGGGGAGCAGTACTTC. Its translation is CASSRRGMEGEQYF.

This clonotype was observed many times. The chain carries TRBV7-3 and TRBJ2-1, with 8 bases matching TRBD1. CDR3 length: 14 amino acids. Germline CDR1 and CDR2: SGHTA and FQGTGA. Trimming took 6 bases from V and 4 from J; bases not matched to a gene: 5. CDR3 region: CASSSGGYYNEQFF. Written as DNA, the CDR3 is TGTGCCAGCAGTTCAGGGGGCTATTACAATGAGCAGTTCTTC.

This clonotype was observed a few times. The chain carries TRBV7-8 and TRBJ2-5, with D uncertain. CDR1 is SGHVS, CDR2 FQNEAQ, per germline. CDR3 length: 15 residues. Trimming stripped 7 bases from V and 5 bases from J, with 20 bases between. The chain's CDR3 is CASTTTKGRWETQYF. CDR3 coding DNA: TGTGCCAGCACCACAACGAAGGGCCGCTGGGAGACCCAGTACTTC. Combining the CDR3 with reference TRBV7-8 and TRBJ2-5 gives the whole variable domain GAGVSQSPRYKVAKRGQDVALRCDPISGHVSLFWYQQALGQGPEFLTYFQNEAQLDKSGLPSDRFFAERPEGSVSTLKIQRTQQEDSAVYLCASTTTKGRWETQYFGPGTRLLVL.

For the CDR3, the DNA is TGTGCCAGCAGTGCGAACAGAGGATCCATCTCTGGAAACACCATATATTTT. Protein product: CASSANRGSISGNTIYF. This sequence joins TRBV2 and TRBJ1-3, with D unclear. This CDR3 is 17 amino acids long. Germline V CDR1 and CDR2: SNHLY, FYNNEI. V shed 4 bases and J shed 0 bases, with 16 bases lying between them.